This T cell receptor (beta chain) was documented in a study of beta chain features in type 1 diabetes. Reverse transcription of all isolated RNA meant that expressed TCRB transcripts were sequenced. Clones were sequenced by immunoSEQ multiplex PCR, and TCRdb holds only the in-frame ones, with some missing. Of 120,000 to 150,000 clones in the sample, about 9.7% were seen once. This clone came up many times. The length of the CDR3 is 12 residues. CDR1 and CDR2 (germline): SQVTM, ANQGSEA. V lost 3 bases to trimming and J lost 7 bases; unmatched junction nucleotides: 5. Sorting based on CD45RO/CCR7/CD25/CD127/CD95/CD27 separated CD4+ naive, central memory, regulatory and stem cell-like memory cells.

V and J are TRBV29-1 and TRBJ2-5, with TRBD2 identical over 7 bases. The TCR was taken from a woman aged 40 to 50 in good health. Sequenced sample: central memory CD4+ T cells from blood. CDR3: CSVDTPGGTQYF. The CDR3 nucleotides are TGCAGCGTTGACACCCCGGGGGGGACCCAGTACTTC.